This T cell receptor beta chain was found in a study of blood T cell repertoires in COVID-19 (dated by TCRdb to about 2020). Study-wide context: Samples covering the acute and convalescent phases of COVID-19 were provided by collaborators in the United States, Italy and Spain. The prospective study material was composed of cDNA or gDNA derived from T cells, B-cell-depleted T cells, or PBMCs. The dataset comprised deeply sampled blood TCRbeta repertoires from subjects exposed to, actively infected with, or recovered from COVID-19. A freely available public database, intended as a resource for researchers studying the immune response to SARS-CoV-2, is where the repertoires were released. Samples came from the ongoing ImmuneRACE study (first 160 participants) plus 1,254 subjects from 6 global collaborators. Sample metadata almost always included a de-identified subject ID, COVID-19 status, age in years and sex. Where available, HLA class I and class II types were taken from metadata supplied by the sample provider and were not determined by assay-based typing.

A single count supports this clone. Its binding antigen is unknown. Base qualities are missing; no much larger clone stands one base away. From the germline V gene, CDR1 is KGHDR and CDR2 is SFDVKD. The CDR3 spans 21 residues, from the cysteine through the phenylalanine. Left in the record is the CDR3 DNA by itself, 63 bases read in frame from the first base. V ends up 0 bases short and J 0 bases short, with an unmatched junction base count of 8. The immunoSEQ Assay, a bias-controlled multiplex PCR, was used to amplify TCRbeta CDR3 regions from genomic DNA. The source study handled its data this way. The number of nucleated cells in each sample was estimated by amplification of reference gene primers within the assay. To quantify the absolute abundance of each unique TCRbeta CDR3 rearrangement, sequence reads were collapsed and filtered. Productive Simpson clonality was computed per sample as the square root of Simpson's diversity index over productive rearrangements. The immuneACCESS repertoire file appears here via TCRdb, limited to in-frame rearrangements. These files lack a portion of the clones; in checked studies, under half of the deficit traces to unresolved V genes, and the cause of the others is not known. Clonal size and the V and J genes are those of that table, whereas D and trimming came from the DNA. The sample includes around 190,000 clones, with 88% observed a single time. The ten largest make up around 9.5% of the sample.

The research as a whole found: How much clinical and demographic metadata was included differed by source and by participant, and the metadata was provided uncurated.

In the prospective study, participants were 18 to 89 years old, resided in about two dozen geographic areas of the United States, and were enrolled through a virtual design. In the prospective study, cohorts were assigned on the basis of participant-reported clinical history obtained from a screening survey and a study questionnaire. ImmuneRACE Cohort 3 recovered participants were defined by two consecutive negative NP/OP PCR tests, healthcare professional clearance, or symptom resolution. In the prospective study, mobile phlebotomists collected whole blood, serum and a nasopharyngeal or oropharyngeal swab from each participant. Additional blood draws and questionnaires over an approximately two-month period could optionally be provided by prospective study participants. Prospective study blood samples were shipped either frozen or at room temperature before DNA extraction.

Here the chain combines TRBV24-1 and TRBJ2-2; 14 of the junction bases match TRBD2. The specimen was PBMCs or T cells enriched from blood (not recorded which). This receptor was taken from a woman under 30 who had recovered from COVID-19. The nucleotide sequence reads TGTGCCACCAGTGATTTGGTCGGGACTAGCGGGAGTCTTTCGAACACCGGGGAGCTGTTTTTT. The encoded protein is CATSDLVGTSGSLSNTGELFF.